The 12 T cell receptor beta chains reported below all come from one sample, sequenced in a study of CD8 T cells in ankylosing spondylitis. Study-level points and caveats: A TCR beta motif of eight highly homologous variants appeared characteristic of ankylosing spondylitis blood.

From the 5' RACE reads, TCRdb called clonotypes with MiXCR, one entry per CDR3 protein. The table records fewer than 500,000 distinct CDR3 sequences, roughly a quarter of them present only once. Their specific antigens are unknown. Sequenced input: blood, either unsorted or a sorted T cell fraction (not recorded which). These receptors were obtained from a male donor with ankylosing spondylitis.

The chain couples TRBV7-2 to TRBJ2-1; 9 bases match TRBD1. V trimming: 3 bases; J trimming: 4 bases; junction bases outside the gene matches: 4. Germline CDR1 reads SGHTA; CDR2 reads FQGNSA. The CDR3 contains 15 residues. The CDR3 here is CASSFRDREYNEQFF. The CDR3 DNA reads TGTGCCAGCAGCTTCCGGGACAGGGAGTACAATGAGCAGTTCTTC.

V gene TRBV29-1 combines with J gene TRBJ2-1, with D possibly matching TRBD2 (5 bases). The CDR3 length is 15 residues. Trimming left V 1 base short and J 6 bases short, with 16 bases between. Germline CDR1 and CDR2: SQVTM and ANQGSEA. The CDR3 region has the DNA TGCAGCGTTGAAGCGTCCCTGGGGAGCGGCAATGAGCAGTTCTTC. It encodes CSVEASLGSGNEQFF.

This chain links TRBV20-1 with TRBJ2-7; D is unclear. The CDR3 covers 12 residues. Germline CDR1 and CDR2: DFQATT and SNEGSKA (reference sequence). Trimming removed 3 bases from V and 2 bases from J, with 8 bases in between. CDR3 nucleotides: TGCAGTGCTAGTCTCCGGACCTACGAGCAGTACTTC. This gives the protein CSASLRTYEQYF.

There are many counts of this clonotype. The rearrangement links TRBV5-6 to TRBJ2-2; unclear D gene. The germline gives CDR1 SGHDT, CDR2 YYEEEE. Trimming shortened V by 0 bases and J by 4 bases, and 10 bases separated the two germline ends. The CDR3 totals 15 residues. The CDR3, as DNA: TGTGCCAGCAGCTTGGAGGGCGTTTCCACCGGGGAGCTGTTTTTT. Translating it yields CASSLEGVSTGELFF. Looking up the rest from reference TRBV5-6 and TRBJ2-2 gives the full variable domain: DAGVTQSPTHLIKTRGQQVTLRCSPKSGHDTVSWYQQALGQGPQFIFQYYEEEERQRGNFPDRFSGHQFPNYSSELNVNALLLGDSALYLCASSLEGVSTGELFFGEGSRLTVL.

Here the CDR3 DNA reads TGCGCCAGCAGACAGGAGAGTGAGCAGTTCTTC. Protein: CASRQESEQFF. The chain carries TRBV5-1 and TRBJ2-1, with D possibly TRBD1 on 5 matching bases. The CDR3 runs to 11 residues. Trimming pared 5 bases from V and 9 bases from J, leaving 9 bases between. The germline gives CDR1 SGHRS, CDR2 YFSETQ.

DNA of the CDR3: TGTGCCAGCAGTAACCAGGGACTAGCGGGACCTGAGCAGTTCTTC. Residues: CASSNQGLAGPEQFF. The chain joins TRBV12-3 or TRBV12-4 to TRBJ2-1, with TRBD2 matching over 13 bases. J lost 9 bases, V lost 5 bases, and 7 bases had no gene match. The CDR3 covers 15 residues.

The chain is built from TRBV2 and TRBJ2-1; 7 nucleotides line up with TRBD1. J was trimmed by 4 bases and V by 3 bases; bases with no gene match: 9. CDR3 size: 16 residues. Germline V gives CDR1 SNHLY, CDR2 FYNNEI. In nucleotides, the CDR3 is TGTGCCAGCAGTGACCCAGGACAGGTCCCTTACAATGAGCAGTTCTTC. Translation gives CASSDPGQVPYNEQFF.

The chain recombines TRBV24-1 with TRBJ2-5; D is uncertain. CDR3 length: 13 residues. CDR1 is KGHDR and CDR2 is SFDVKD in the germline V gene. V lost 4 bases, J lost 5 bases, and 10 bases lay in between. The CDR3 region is CATSEGIRETQYF. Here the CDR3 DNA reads TGTGCCACCAGTGAGGGGATTAGGGAGACCCAGTACTTC.

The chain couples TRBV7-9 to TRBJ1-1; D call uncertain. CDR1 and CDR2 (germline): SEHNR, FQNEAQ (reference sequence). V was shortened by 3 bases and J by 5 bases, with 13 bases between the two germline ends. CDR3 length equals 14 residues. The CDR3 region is CASSFPYGGTEAFF. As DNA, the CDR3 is TGTGCCAGCAGCTTCCCGTACGGCGGGACTGAAGCTTTCTTT.

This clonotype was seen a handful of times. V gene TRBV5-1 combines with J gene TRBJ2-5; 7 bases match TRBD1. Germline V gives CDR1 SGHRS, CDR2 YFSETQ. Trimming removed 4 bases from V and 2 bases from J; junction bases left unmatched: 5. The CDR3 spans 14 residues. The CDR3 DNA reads TGCGCCAGCAGCCTACAGGGGAGACAAGAGACCCAGTACTTC. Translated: CASSLQGRQETQYF.

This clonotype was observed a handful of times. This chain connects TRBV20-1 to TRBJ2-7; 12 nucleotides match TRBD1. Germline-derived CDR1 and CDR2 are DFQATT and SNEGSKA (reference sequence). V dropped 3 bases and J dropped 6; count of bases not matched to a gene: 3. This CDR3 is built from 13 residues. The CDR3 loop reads CSARGQGAGEQYV. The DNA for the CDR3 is TGCAGTGCTAGGGGACAGGGGGCAGGCGAGCAGTACGTC.

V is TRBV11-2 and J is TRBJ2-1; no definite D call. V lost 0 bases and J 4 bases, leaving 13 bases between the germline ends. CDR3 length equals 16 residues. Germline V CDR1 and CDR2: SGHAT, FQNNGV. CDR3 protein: CASSLDLFNRYNEQFF. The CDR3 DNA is TGTGCCAGCAGCTTAGACCTCTTTAACAGATACAATGAGCAGTTCTTC.